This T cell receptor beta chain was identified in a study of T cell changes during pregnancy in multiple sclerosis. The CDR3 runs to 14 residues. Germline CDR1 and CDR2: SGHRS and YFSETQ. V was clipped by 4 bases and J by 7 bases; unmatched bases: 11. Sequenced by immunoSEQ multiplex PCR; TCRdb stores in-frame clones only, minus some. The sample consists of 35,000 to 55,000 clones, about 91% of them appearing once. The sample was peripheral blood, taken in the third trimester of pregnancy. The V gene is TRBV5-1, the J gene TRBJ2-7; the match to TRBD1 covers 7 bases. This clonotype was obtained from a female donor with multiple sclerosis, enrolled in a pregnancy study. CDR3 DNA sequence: TGCGCCAGCAGCATCTGGGACAGAGGTGGAGAGCAGTACTTC. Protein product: CASSIWDRGGEQYF. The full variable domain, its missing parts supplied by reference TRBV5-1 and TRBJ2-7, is KAGVTQTPRYLIKTRGQQVTLSCSPISGHRSVSWYQQTPGQGLQFLFEYFSETQRNKGNFPGRFSGRQFSNSRSEMNVSTLELGDSALYLCASSIWDRGGEQYFGPGTRLTVT.